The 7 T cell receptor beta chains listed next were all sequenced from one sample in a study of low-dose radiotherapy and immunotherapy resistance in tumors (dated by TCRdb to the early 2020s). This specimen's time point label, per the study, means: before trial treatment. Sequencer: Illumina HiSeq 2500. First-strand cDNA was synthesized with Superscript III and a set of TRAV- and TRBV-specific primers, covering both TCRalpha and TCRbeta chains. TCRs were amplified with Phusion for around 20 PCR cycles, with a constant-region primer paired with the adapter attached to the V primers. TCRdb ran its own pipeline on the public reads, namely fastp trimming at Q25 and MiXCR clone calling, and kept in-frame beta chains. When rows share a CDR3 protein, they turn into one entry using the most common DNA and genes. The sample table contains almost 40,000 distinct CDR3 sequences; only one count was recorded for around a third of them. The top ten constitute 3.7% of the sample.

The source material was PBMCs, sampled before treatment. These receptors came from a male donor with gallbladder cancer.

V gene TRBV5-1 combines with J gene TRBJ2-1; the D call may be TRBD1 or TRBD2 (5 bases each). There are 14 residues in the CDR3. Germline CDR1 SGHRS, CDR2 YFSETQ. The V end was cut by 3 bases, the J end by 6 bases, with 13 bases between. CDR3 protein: CASSYRSGSNEQFF. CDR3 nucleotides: TGCGCCAGCAGCTACAGGTCGGGGAGCAATGAGCAGTTCTTC.

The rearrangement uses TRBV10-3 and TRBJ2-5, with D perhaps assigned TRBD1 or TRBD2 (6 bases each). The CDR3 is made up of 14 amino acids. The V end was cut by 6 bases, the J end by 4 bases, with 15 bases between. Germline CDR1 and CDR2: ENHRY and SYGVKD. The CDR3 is CAIRTEGEVETQYF. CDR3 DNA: TGTGCCATCAGGACCGAGGGGGAGGTAGAGACCCAGTACTTC.

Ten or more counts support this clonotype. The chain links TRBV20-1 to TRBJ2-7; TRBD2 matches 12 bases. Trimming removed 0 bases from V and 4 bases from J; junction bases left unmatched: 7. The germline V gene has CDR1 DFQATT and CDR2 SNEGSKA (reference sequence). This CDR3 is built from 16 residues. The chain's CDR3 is CSARERTSGKIYEQYF. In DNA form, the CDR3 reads TGCAGTGCTAGAGAACGGACTAGCGGGAAAATTTACGAGCAGTACTTC.

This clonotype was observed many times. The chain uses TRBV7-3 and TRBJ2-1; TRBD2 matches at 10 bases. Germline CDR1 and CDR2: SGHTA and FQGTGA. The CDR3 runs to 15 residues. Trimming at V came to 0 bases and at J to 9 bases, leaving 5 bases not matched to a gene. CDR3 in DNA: TGTGCCAGCAGCTTAACCGGAGCGGGAGGGCCTGAGCAGTTCTTC. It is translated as CASSLTGAGGPEQFF.

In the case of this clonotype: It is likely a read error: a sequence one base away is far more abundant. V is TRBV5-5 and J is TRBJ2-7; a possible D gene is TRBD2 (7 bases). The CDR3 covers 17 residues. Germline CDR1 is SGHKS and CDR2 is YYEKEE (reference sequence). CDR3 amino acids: CACSLERGGALPYEQYF. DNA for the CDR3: TGCGCCTGCAGCTTGGAACGAGGGGGGGCCCTCCCCTACGAGCAGTACTTC. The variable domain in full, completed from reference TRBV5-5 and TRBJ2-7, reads DAGVTQSPTHLIKTRGQQVTLRCSPISGHKSVSWYQQVLGQGPQFIFQYYEKEERGRGNFPDRFSARQFPNYSSELNVNALLLGDSALYLCACSLERGGALPYEQYFGPGTRLTVT.

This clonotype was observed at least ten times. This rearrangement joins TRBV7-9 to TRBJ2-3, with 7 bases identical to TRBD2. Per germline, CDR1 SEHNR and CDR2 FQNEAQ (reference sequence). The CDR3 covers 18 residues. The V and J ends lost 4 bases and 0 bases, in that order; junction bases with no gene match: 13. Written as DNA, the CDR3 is TGTGCCAGCAGCTCCCCCCCCGTGGGTAGCGGGAGCACAGATACGCAGTATTTT. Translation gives CASSSPPVGSGSTDTQYF.

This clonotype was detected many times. DNA of the CDR3: TGTGCCAGCAAGGCCAGCCTTACCTTCTCTGGGGCCAACGTCCTGACTTTC. It encodes CASKASLTFSGANVLTF. The J gene is TRBJ2-6, the V gene TRBV2; no clear D. CDR3 length equals 17 residues. Germline V gives CDR1 SNHLY, CDR2 FYNNEI. Trimming removed 7 bases from V and 0 bases from J, with 16 bases in between.